The entry below gives a single TCR beta chain sequence along with its context. Its antigen is as yet unknown. Clones were sequenced by immunoSEQ multiplex PCR, and TCRdb holds only the in-frame ones, with some missing. The sample gives roughly 150,000 clones, 90% of which show up once; under 2% is in the top ten. Samples with a second dose at about 4 or about 12 weeks were pooled together. This sample was taken from a study of T cell responses to AZD1222 COVID-19 vaccine. Study-level findings and limits: Repertoire sampling was restricted to post-peak T cell response timepoints. Seropositive at baseline were only a handful of AZD1222 recipients. Along spike, vaccine-associated CD4 TCRs were found throughout, with dominance at 160-218 and 743-854.

The sequences come from peripheral blood, collected 28 days after the second AZD1222 dose. The sequence was obtained from an adult who received the AZD1222 COVID-19 vaccine.

In DNA, the CDR3 is TGTGCCAGCAGCTTAAGCGTCAGGGGATCCTATGGCTACACCTTC. Amino acids: CASSLSVRGSYGYTF. This sequence joins TRBV7-8 and TRBJ1-2, with a weak D call TRBD1 (6 bases). V lost 2 bases to trimming and J lost 4 bases, with 14 bases between them. This CDR3 is 15 amino acids long. Germline CDR1 and CDR2: SGHVS and FQNEAQ.